The rows below give T cell receptor beta chains drawn from one sample of a study of shared clonotypes between healthy human individuals. Sequenced by immunoSEQ multiplex PCR; TCRdb stores in-frame clones only, minus some. This table has approximately 1.9 million clones, just over 90% appearing once. The sequencing sample was made of naive CD8+ T cells from PBMCs. The receptors were sampled from a man aged 18 to 29 in good health. Some clones in this sample may be carry-over from other donors' samples. CDR3s include the opening cysteine and the closing phenylalanine or tryptophan.

TRBJ1-1	TRBV5-6	CASSHVNTEAFF
TRBJ2-7	TRBV7-6	CASSLGGLAGGNEQYF
TRBJ2-3	TRBV6-5	CASSYSAGGVDTQYF
TRBJ2-3	TRBV27	CASRITGGADTQYF
TRBJ2-3	TRBV14	CASSQDTSEADTQYF
TRBJ2-1	TRBV11-2	CASISSVNNEQFF
TRBJ2-1	TRBV4-2	CASSQESVGGYEQFF
TRBJ2-1	TRBV10-3	CAISEPTTRLQDNEQFF
TRBJ2-2	TRBV2	CATLRTGELFF
TRBJ2-2	TRBV7-9	CASSLGTGELFF
TRBJ2-7	TRBV27	CASRARAGFYEQYF
TRBJ2-5	TRBV28	CASLPTGWEETQYF
TRBJ2-7	TRBV6-5	CASSYDRVSYEQYF
TRBJ2-1	TRBV7-7	CASSLVLNNEQFF
TRBJ1-5	TRBV13	CASSIAGNQPQHF
TRBJ2-6	TRBV27	CASRNPGTGAPLGANVLTF
TRBJ1-2	TRBV6-5	CASSYDRATADYGYTF
TRBJ2-7	TRBV7-9	CASSSRDTLYEQYF
TRBJ2-3	TRBV27	CASSLSVPDTQYF
TRBJ1-2	TRBV6-5	CASSWAEGANYGYTF
TRBJ2-7	TRBV9	CASSIGGLAGDEQYF
TRBJ1-1	TRBV6-5	CASSYRYGDTEAFF
TRBJ2-3	TRBV28	CASSALPSTDTQYF
TRBJ1-3	TRBV10-3	CAISEGFSGNTIYF
TRBJ2-3	TRBV4-1	CASSFRPSGMNTDTQYF
TRBJ2-3	TRBV28	CASSIGTSGTDTQYF
TRBJ1-5	TRBV6-5	CASREGNSNQPQHF
TRBJ2-3	TRBV5-1	CASSSRRTSTDTQYF
TRBJ2-7	TRBV7-8	CASSPGLAGAYEQYF
TRBJ2-7	TRBV7-8	CASSLELAVNLYEQYF
TRBJ2-3	TRBV19	CASSTSSPEFTDTQYF
TRBJ2-3	TRBV30	CAWSPIASTDTQYF
TRBJ2-7	TRBV7-9	CASSPGAGTPEQYF
TRBJ2-7	TRBV5-8	CASSEQGRSETQYF
TRBJ2-2	TRBV6-5	CASSYSRDANTGELFF
TRBJ1-2	TRBV11-2	CASRPGTLIPSGYTF
TRBJ1-1	TRBV19	CASSLNSLMNTEAFF
TRBJ1-4	TRBV30	CAWSVGGAGEKLFF
TRBJ2-7	TRBV18	CASSTELVERLDEQYF
TRBJ2-1	TRBV4-2	CASSQDSRFYSYNEQFF
TRBJ2-7	TRBV9	CASSVAGGGSYEQYF
TRBJ2-7	TRBV28	CASSFRGSHEQYF
TRBJ2-7	TRBV5-1	CASSSEPTGFYEQYF
TRBJ2-1	TRBV28	CASSLLIVEVISGTAYNEQFF
TRBJ2-7	TRBV7-9	CASSSAGSRVEQYF
TRBJ2-3	TRBV7-3	CASSFRETDTQYF
TRBJ1-2	TRBV27	CASRGLNPPLLTGYGYTF
TRBJ1-3	TRBV29-1	CSVLIPVSGNTIYF
TRBJ2-3	TRBV15	CATSRDIGERGRADTQYF
TRBJ2-1	TRBV9	CASSVASSGINEQFF
TRBJ1-2	TRBV7-9	CASSLGGGNYGYTF
TRBJ1-2	TRBV2	CASSDFWQGIYGYTF
TRBJ2-4	TRBV30	CAWREPHWGANIQYF
TRBJ2-7	TRBV6-1	CASSVRTSGSYEQYF
TRBJ1-5	TRBV2	CASSESIPQPNQPQHF
TRBJ1-1	TRBV7-2	CASSLALHAEAFF
TRBJ2-7	TRBV28	CASSLERDGPIHEQYF
TRBJ2-7	TRBV29-1	CSVLFNTNEQYF
TRBJ1-5	TRBV9	CASSVGGGDGQPQHF